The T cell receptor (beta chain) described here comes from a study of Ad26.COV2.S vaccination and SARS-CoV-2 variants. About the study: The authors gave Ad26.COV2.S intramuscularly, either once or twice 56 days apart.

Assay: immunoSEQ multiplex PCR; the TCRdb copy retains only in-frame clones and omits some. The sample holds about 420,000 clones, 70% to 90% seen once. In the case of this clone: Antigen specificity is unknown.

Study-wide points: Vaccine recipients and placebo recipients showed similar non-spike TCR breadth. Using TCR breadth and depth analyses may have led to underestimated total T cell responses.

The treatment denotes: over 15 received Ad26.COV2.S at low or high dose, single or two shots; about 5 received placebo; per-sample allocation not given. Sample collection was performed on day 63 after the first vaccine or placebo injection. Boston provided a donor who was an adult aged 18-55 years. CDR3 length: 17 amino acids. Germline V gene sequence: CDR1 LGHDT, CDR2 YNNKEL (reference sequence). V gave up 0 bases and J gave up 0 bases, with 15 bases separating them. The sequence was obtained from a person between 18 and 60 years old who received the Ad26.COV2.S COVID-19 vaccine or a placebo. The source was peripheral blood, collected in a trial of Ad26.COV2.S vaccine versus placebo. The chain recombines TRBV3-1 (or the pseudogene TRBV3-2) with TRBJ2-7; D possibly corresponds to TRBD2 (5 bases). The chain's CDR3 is CASSQDRARVGSYEQYF. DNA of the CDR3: TGTGCCAGCAGCCAAGATCGTGCGCGGGTTGGCTCCTACGAGCAGTACTTC.